One and the same sample provided the 27 T cell receptor beta chains below, sequenced in a study of shared clonotypes between healthy human individuals (dated by TCRdb to about 2020). CD8 naive samples were CD45RO-negative cells positively selected for CCR7, giving a CD45RA+CCR7+ population that excluded TemRA cells. Receptors were amplified or captured by the immunoSEQ multiplex PCR assay. TCRdb's version of the immuneACCESS table is confined to in-frame rearrangements and falls short of the full clone set. An unresolved V gene accounts for under half of the shortfall where checked; the remainder is of unknown origin. For this sample there are some 2.1 million clones; about 95% appear just once. The ten largest clones add up to 1.1% of the sample. Sequences were obtained from naive CD8+ T cells sorted from blood. According to the study, the label for this sample's cell subset or site signals: CD45RA+CCR7+. The receptor source for this set is a man between 18 and 35 years old in good health.

The rearrangement links TRBV7-8 to TRBJ1-4; D not resolved. Trimming shortened V by 0 bases and J by 0 bases, and 11 bases separated the two germline ends. Germline lookup yields CDR1 SGHVS and CDR2 FQNEAQ. The CDR3 covers 17 residues. This CDR3 reads CASSLAMWGATNEKLFF. The DNA for the CDR3 is TGTGCCAGCAGCTTAGCAATGTGGGGTGCAACTAATGAAAAACTGTTTTTT.

Concerning this clone itself: Additional DNA sequences in this sample encode the identical CDR3. The V and J genes are TRBV5-4 and TRBJ2-7; D is unresolved. V lost 3 bases to trimming and J lost 4 bases, with 8 bases between them. Per the germline V gene, CDR1 is SGHNT and CDR2 is YYREEE (reference sequence). The CDR3 length is 12 residues. The CDR3 spells CASSSDGYEQYF. CDR3 sequence (DNA): TGTGCCAGCAGCTCAGACGGGTACGAGCAGTACTTC.

About this clone itself: Other nucleotide sequences from this sample produce the same CDR3. V gene TRBV11-2 combines with J gene TRBJ2-7; the D gene is possibly TRBD1 (6 bases). The CDR3 is 13 amino acids. The germline gives CDR1 SGHAT, CDR2 FQNNGV. Trimming removed 3 bases from V and 3 bases from J, with 9 bases in between. For the CDR3, the DNA is TGTGCCAGCAGCTTGGGCAGGGGCTACGAGCAGTACTTC. Translated, it gives CASSLGRGYEQYF.

The V call is TRBV25-1, the J call TRBJ2-5, with D possibly TRBD1 on 5 matching bases. This CDR3 is built from 15 residues. Per germline, CDR1 MGHDK and CDR2 SYGVNS. Trimming left V 3 bases short and J 2 bases short, with 13 bases between. Here the CDR3 DNA reads TGTGCCAGCAGTGAGGACACGGACCGACAAGAGACCCAGTACTTC. Translating gives CASSEDTDRQETQYF.

This rearrangement joins TRBV4-2 to TRBJ2-1, with D perhaps matching TRBD1 (5 bases). The CDR3 loop spans 13 amino acids. The V end lost 6 bases, the J end lost 5 bases, and 11 bases lay between the germline ends. Germline V gene sequence: CDR1 LGHNA, CDR2 YNFKEQ. The CDR3 here is CASRDTGNNEQFF. CDR3 in DNA: TGTGCCAGCAGAGACACAGGTAACAATGAGCAGTTCTTC.

Written as DNA, the CDR3 is TGCGCCAGCAGCTTAAACTCCCCTACCCTGCCGGGGGCCTACGAGCAGTACTTC. It codes for CASSLNSPTLPGAYEQYF. The gene calls are TRBV5-1 and TRBJ2-7, with D possibly matching TRBD2 (6 bases). CDR1 and CDR2 (germline): SGHRS, YFSETQ. The CDR3 loop spans 18 amino acids. Trimming left V 2 bases short and J 2 bases short, with 23 bases between.

On this clone: This sample also contains other DNA sequences that code for the same CDR3. J is TRBJ1-1 and V is TRBV7-9; TRBD1 might be the D (5 bases). Trimming removed 5 bases from V and 6 bases from J, with 10 bases in between. The CDR3 length is 12 residues. Germline CDR1 and CDR2: SEHNR and FQNEAQ (reference sequence). CDR3 in amino acids: CASSPTGAEAFF. CDR3 nucleotide sequence: TGTGCCAGCAGCCCAACAGGTGCTGAAGCTTTCTTT.

V gene TRBV29-1 combines with J gene TRBJ1-1, with TRBD1 as a possible D gene (6 bases). The V gene's germline CDR1 is SQVTM and CDR2 ANQGSEA. The CDR3 spans 13 residues. Trimming removed 7 bases from V and 1 base from J, with 13 bases in between. The CDR3 bases are TGCAGCGCATGGGGACACCAGAACACTGAAGCTTTCTTT. Amino acid sequence: CSAWGHQNTEAFF. The full variable domain, its missing parts supplied by reference TRBV29-1 and TRBJ1-1, is SAVISQKPSRDICQRGTSLTIQCQVDSQVTMMFWYRQQPGQSLTLIATANQGSEATYESGFVIDKFPISRPNLTFSTLTVSNMSPEDSSIYLCSAWGHQNTEAFFGQGTRLTVV.

This clone was seen just once. The J gene is TRBJ1-2, the V gene TRBV9; TRBD1 agrees at 10 bases. The CDR3 consists of 14 residues. Per germline, CDR1 SGDLS and CDR2 YYNGEE. Trimming at V came to 4 bases and at J to 6 bases, leaving 6 bases not matched to a gene. The CDR3 region is CASSPDRGHDGYTF. CDR3 DNA: TGTGCCAGCAGCCCTGACAGGGGGCACGATGGCTACACCTTC.

This clone appeared once. The V gene is TRBV5-6, the J gene TRBJ1-2; TRBD1 agrees at 7 bases. Germline values: CDR1 SGHDT, CDR2 YYEEEE. The CDR3 consists of 15 residues. The V gene end was trimmed by 3 bases and the J gene end by 5 bases; junction bases not matched to a gene: 10. The CDR3 DNA follows: TGTGCCAGCAGCTGGGGGGACAGTTCCCTTTATGGCTACACCTTC. Its translation is CASSWGDSSLYGYTF.

The rearrangement uses TRBV29-1 and TRBJ2-1; 9 nucleotides line up with TRBD1. CDR1 SQVTM and CDR2 ANQGSEA come from the germline V gene. V lost 6 bases to trimming and J lost 7 bases; unmatched junction nucleotides: 10. The CDR3 has 14 residues. The CDR3 region has the DNA TGCAGCGTAGAACCGGGACAGGGAAGGAATGAGCAGTTCTTC. Protein product: CSVEPGQGRNEQFF.

V is TRBV30 and J is TRBJ1-5, with D possibly being TRBD1 (6 bases). Germline V gene data show CDR1 as GTSNPN and CDR2 as SVGIG (reference sequence). V was clipped by 0 bases and J by 5 bases, with 11 bases between them. This CDR3 is 14 amino acids long. In DNA, the CDR3 is TGTGCCTGGAGTGTAGCACAGGGCTATCAGCCCCAGCATTTT. It encodes CAWSVAQGYQPQHF.

This clone showed up just once. This same CDR3 is encoded by further DNA sequences in the sample. The V call is TRBV11-3, the J call TRBJ2-1, with 10 bases that match TRBD2. CDR3 length: 13 amino acids. Germline CDR1 is SGHNT and CDR2 is YENEEA. J gave up 9 bases and V 1 base, and 0 bases lay outside the gene matches. The DNA for the CDR3 is TGTGCCAGCAGCTTAGGGACTAGCGGTGAGCAGTTCTTC. Residues: CASSLGTSGEQFF.

The chain uses TRBV9 and TRBJ1-4; possible D gene TRBD1, 5 bases. The CDR3 covers 14 residues. Germline lookup yields CDR1 SGDLS and CDR2 YYNGEE. V lost 0 bases and J lost 11, with 14 bases in between. The CDR3 sequence: CASSVGQGAAKLFF. For the CDR3, the DNA is TGTGCCAGCAGCGTAGGGCAGGGTGCGGCGAAACTGTTTTTT.

This sequence joins TRBV30 and TRBJ2-7; D is possibly TRBD1 (5 bases). This CDR3 region has 14 residues. Per germline, CDR1 GTSNPN and CDR2 SVGIG (reference sequence). Between the trimmed V and J ends, which lost 0 bases and 4 bases, there was a span of 13 bases. CDR3 DNA sequence: TGTGCCTGGAGTGTACCCGCAGGGAATTACGAGCAGTACTTC. Encoded protein: CAWSVPAGNYEQYF.

The chain uses TRBV10-3 and TRBJ2-1, with 7 bases that match TRBD2. The CDR3 totals 14 residues. Looked up from germline, CDR1 is ENHRY and CDR2 is SYGVKD. V was clipped by 6 bases and J by 0 bases; unmatched bases: 2. The DNA for the CDR3 is TGTGCCATCAGCTTAGCGGGCTCCTACAATGAGCAGTTCTTC. Translated, it gives CAISLAGSYNEQFF.

The chain employs TRBV6-5 and TRBJ2-5; 9 positions match TRBD2. Germline loops: CDR1 MNHEY, CDR2 SVGAGI. Trimming removed 7 bases from V and 4 bases from J; junction bases left unmatched: 7. The CDR3 extends over 14 amino acids. The CDR3 DNA sequence: TGTGCCAGCACCCCTAGCGGGGCCGCAGAGACCCAGTACTTC. Residues: CASTPSGAAETQYF.

Points on this clone: In the same sample, other DNA sequences code for this CDR3. V usage is TRBV9 and J usage is TRBJ1-1, with TRBD1 matching over 8 bases. CDR1 and CDR2 from the germline V gene are SGDLS and YYNGEE. J lost 4 bases, V lost 4 bases, and 3 bases had no gene match. CDR3 length: 13 amino acids. The chain's CDR3 is CASSPTGGTEAFF. The CDR3 coding sequence is TGTGCCAGCAGCCCTACAGGGGGCACTGAAGCTTTCTTT.

The V and J genes are TRBV27 and TRBJ1-1, with D possibly TRBD1 on 6 matching bases. The V end lost 1 base, the J end lost 11 bases, and 20 bases lay between the germline ends. CDR3 length equals 15 residues. The V gene's germline CDR1 is MNHEY and CDR2 SMNVEV (reference sequence). The CDR3 DNA reads as TGTGCCAGCAGTTTATGGGCCTCAGGGGCTTCGGAGGCTTTCTTT. Translated: CASSLWASGASEAFF.

The chain has TRBV13 and TRBJ2-7, with 10 bases aligning to TRBD2. The CDR3 consists of 15 residues. Germline V gene sequence: CDR1 PRHDT, CDR2 FYEKMQ (reference sequence). J was trimmed by 4 bases and V by 5 bases; bases with no gene match: 8. CDR3 sequence: CASSPSGLAEYEQYF. The CDR3 nucleotides read TGTGCCAGCAGCCCTTCCGGACTAGCGGAGTACGAGCAGTACTTC.

This clone has only a few counts. The chain combines TRBV12-1 with TRBJ2-7; no check of the table's D call, TRBD1, against the DNA was made. TRBV12-1 is tagged as a pseudogene. CDR3 length: 15 residues. The CDR3 here is CASSFAGQGGYEQYF. CDR3 coding DNA: TGTGCCAGCAGCTTTGCCGGACAGGGGGGATACGAGCAGTACTTC.

The V call is TRBV9, the J call TRBJ1-6; D unclear. The germline CDR1 and CDR2 sequences are SGDLS and YYNGEE. The CDR3 totals 14 residues. The V and J ends lost 0 bases and 14 bases respectively, with 15 bases between them. The DNA of the CDR3 is TGTGCCAGCAGCGTAGATTTCGGGGAGCCGGCCCTCCACTTT. Protein product: CASSVDFGEPALHF.

The chain carries TRBV4-1 and TRBJ1-1, with D perhaps TRBD1 (6 bases). Trimming stripped 3 bases from V and 1 base from J, with 9 bases between. The length of the CDR3 is 14 residues. Germline V CDR1 and CDR2: MGHRA, YSYEKL. The CDR3 reads CASSHRGGNTEAFF. The CDR3 DNA reads as TGCGCCAGCAGCCATAGGGGGGGGAACACTGAAGCTTTCTTT.

The chain employs TRBV28 and TRBJ2-2; no reliable D call. Trimming took off 1 base at V and 7 bases at J, with 10 bases between the two ends. Germline values: CDR1 MDHEN, CDR2 SYDVKM. This CDR3 contains 14 residues. The CDR3 DNA sequence: TGTGCCAGCAGTTTATTCCCCAGGAACGGGGAGCTGTTTTTT. Amino acids: CASSLFPRNGELFF.

The genes are TRBV10-3 and TRBJ2-3; TRBD2 might be the D (6 bases). The CDR3 is made up of 14 amino acids. The germline V gene has CDR1 ENHRY and CDR2 SYGVKD. Trimming took 1 base from V and 5 from J, leaving 10 bases between them. The CDR3 nucleotides read TGTGCCATCAGTGAGTTGGAGGGAGTAGATACGCAGTATTTT. Translation: CAISELEGVDTQYF.

This chain joins TRBV6-5 and TRBJ2-7, with a possible D match to TRBD2 (6 bases). CDR3 length: 14 amino acids. Looked up from germline, CDR1 is MNHEY and CDR2 is SVGAGI. Trimming stripped 4 bases from V and 2 bases from J, with 12 bases between. The CDR3 is CASSLTGEAYEQYF. The CDR3 nucleotides read TGTGCCAGCAGTTTAACGGGAGAGGCCTACGAGCAGTACTTC.

This sequence joins TRBV7-9 and TRBJ2-7; D not certain. V was trimmed by 1 base and J by 4 bases, leaving 8 bases between them. This CDR3 has 13 residues. The germline V gene encodes CDR1 SEHNR and CDR2 FQNEAQ (reference sequence). This CDR3 is CASSLVPKYEQYF. The CDR3 DNA sequence: TGTGCCAGCAGCTTAGTACCGAAATACGAGCAGTACTTC.